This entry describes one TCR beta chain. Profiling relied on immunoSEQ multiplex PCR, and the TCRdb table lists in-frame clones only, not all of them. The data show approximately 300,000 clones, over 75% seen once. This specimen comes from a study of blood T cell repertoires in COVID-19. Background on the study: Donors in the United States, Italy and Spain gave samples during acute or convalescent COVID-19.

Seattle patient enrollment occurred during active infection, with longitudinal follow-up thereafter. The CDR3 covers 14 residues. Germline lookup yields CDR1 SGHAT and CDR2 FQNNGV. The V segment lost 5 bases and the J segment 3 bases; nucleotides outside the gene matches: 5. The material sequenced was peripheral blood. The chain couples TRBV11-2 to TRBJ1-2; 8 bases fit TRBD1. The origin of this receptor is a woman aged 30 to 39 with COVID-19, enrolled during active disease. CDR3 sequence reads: CASSPTGGYYGYTF. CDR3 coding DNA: TGTGCCAGCAGCCCTACAGGGGGATACTATGGCTACACCTTC.